This T cell receptor (beta chain) stems from a study of response to subunit inactivated influenza vaccine. General study points: Authors suggested each seasonal flu vaccination may recruit only limited numbers of new T cells.

TCRdb processed the RT-PCR reads anew with MiXCR; each CDR3 protein has one entry. In the table there are more than 150,000 distinct CDR3 sequences, around a tenth of which are singletons. In this sample, this clonotype turned up a few times. What it recognizes is unknown. Looked up from germline, CDR1 is MDHEN and CDR2 is SYDVKM. This CDR3 has 15 residues. The trim removed 3 bases at V and 4 bases at J, leaving 9 bases unmatched. The clonotype comes from a man aged 45-65 years who received an inactivated influenza vaccine. The sequencing used non-naive T cells sorted from PBMCs, collected on the day of vaccination. The chain joins TRBV28 to TRBJ2-7; 7 bases map to TRBD2. As DNA, the CDR3 is TGTGCCAGCAGTTTCGCGGGAGAGGTTAAGTACGAGCAGTACTTC. Encoded protein: CASSFAGEVKYEQYF.